The clone carrying this TCR beta chain showed up just a few times. Antigen unknown. This specimen belongs to a study of T-cell memory formation after mild COVID-19. Study as a whole: Largely, the TCR clusters proved donor specific.

TCRdb analysed the 5' RACE reads with MiXCR anew, one entry per CDR3 protein. Among almost 550,000 distinct CDR3 sequences, around 21% were seen once, and the ten largest hold roughly an eighth. Germline CDR1 SQVTM, CDR2 ANQGSEA. The CDR3 has 9 amino acids. V lost 6 bases, J lost 3 bases, and 2 bases lay in between. Findings and caveats of the study: While clones contracting from day 15 to 85 were balanced between CD4 and CD8, later expanders leaned CD4+.

The rearrangement uses TRBV29-1 and TRBJ1-1; D not resolved. Input material: PBMCs or a T cell subset sorted from them (not recorded which). This TCR was recovered from an adult woman who had mild COVID-19 (a few samples of this study predate the infection). Cell type and time point are not known. The CDR3 protein is CSVDTEAFF. CDR3 in DNA: TGCAGCGTGGACACTGAAGCTTTCTTT.